This T cell receptor (beta chain) was obtained from a study of early T cells in non-severe SARS-CoV-2 infection (dated by TCRdb to about 2021). Turning to the overall study: Bulk RNA from unsorted whole blood was used for TCR sequencing, so alpha and beta chains could not be paired. Here is what the overall study found, with its caveats: VDJdb matching was skewed toward anti-spike CD8 responses and likely underestimated virus-specific expansions by missing private and CD4 specificities.

A case-control design nested within a healthcare worker cohort in London, UK, was used, with weekly nasopharyngeal swab PCR tests and blood sampling performed. Healthcare workers were recruited during the week of the UK lockdown, between 23 and 31 March 2020, and followed weekly for up to about 15 weeks. Libraries were prepared through 5' RACE. Instrument used: NextSeq 500. To correct for sequencing error and PCR bias, the TCR library protocol tagged individual cDNA molecules with unique molecular identifiers. Both TCR alpha and beta chains were sequenced, and tight co-correlation was observed between alpha and beta sequence abundances in each sample. In the original analysis: Decombinator V4 was used to annotate TCR sequences for V gene, J gene and CDR3. Expanded TCRs were defined as changing significantly between any two time points under a Poisson model with p below 0.0001. Abundances of TCRs were expressed as counts per million after normalisation to the total number of TCRs sequenced in each sample. TRAV1-2 paired with TRAJ12, TRAJ20 or TRAJ33 defined MAIT TCRs, while TRAV10 paired with TRAJ18 defined iNKT TCRs. VDJdb, accessed on 1 November 2021, was searched for TCRs annotated for CMV, EBV and SARS-CoV-2, and TCRs annotated for more than one antigen were excluded. TCRdb reran the public reads through fastp at Q25 and MiXCR, keeping productive beta chains. All rows with the same CDR3 protein become a single entry with the most common DNA and genes. Clone size and V and J calls follow TCRdb, not the original study. The sample includes 35,000 to 50,000 distinct CDR3 sequences, with 23% observed a single time. The top ten clonotypes cover roughly 4.2% of the sample.

The CDR3 holds 15 amino acids from the cysteine to the phenylalanine. Solely the CDR3 DNA is kept, with 45 bases framed from the first base. The germline V and J ends show losses of 5 bases and 0 bases respectively, and no gene match explains 1 base of the junction. Note on this clonotype: Which antigen it targets is not known. No per-base quality is available; no much larger clone lies one base away.

This specimen was whole blood, taken at baseline. This chain joins TRBV12-3 or TRBV12-4 to TRBJ1-1, and TRBD1 matches 12 of the central bases. The source is an adult who was a healthcare worker with PCR-confirmed SARS-CoV-2 infection or an uninfected control (not recorded which). The nucleotide sequence is TGTGCCAGCAGTGGGACAGGGGGCATGAACACTGAAGCTTTCTTT. Its protein product is CASSGTGGMNTEAFF.